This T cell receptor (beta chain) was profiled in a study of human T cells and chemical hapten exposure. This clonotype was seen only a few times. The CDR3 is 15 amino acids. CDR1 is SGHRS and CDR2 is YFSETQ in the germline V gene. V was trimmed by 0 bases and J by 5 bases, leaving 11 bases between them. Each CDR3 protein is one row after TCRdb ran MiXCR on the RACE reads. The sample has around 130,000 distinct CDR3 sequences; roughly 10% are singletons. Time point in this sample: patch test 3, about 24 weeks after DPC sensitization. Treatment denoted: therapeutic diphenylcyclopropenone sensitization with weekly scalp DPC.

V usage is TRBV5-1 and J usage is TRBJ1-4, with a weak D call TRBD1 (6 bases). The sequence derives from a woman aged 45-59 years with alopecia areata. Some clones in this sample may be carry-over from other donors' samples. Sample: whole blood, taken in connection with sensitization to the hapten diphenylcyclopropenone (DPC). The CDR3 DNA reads TGCGCCAGCAGCTTGGGAGAGGGGACAAATGAAAAACTGTTTTTT. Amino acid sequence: CASSLGEGTNEKLFF. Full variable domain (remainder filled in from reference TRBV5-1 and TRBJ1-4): KAGVTQTPRYLIKTRGQQVTLSCSPISGHRSVSWYQQTPGQGLQFLFEYFSETQRNKGNFPGRFSGRQFSNSRSEMNVSTLELGDSALYLCASSLGEGTNEKLFFGSGTQLSVL.